This T cell receptor (beta chain) was found in a study of T cell repertoires in cytomegalovirus infection (dated by TCRdb to about 2019). Regarding the research as a whole: Donor HLA type was relevant to the analysis, because carriage of CMV infection together with the matching HLA type was indicated by public TCR beta signatures. Overall study outcomes, separate from this receptor: In the ex vivo response, HLA-C-restricted CMV-specific TCR beta clonotypes were dominant, and in two of eight donors the single most frequent clonotype came from this HLA-C-restricted group. In both this cohort and an independent roughly 350-donor cohort, the cumulative frequency of public TCR beta family members distinguished carriers of CMV infection plus the relevant HLA type.

This clonotype was detected many times. The antigen it recognizes is unknown. No base quality information exists; no much larger clone differs at one position. TCRdb lists the instrument as Illumina HiSeq 1500. TCRdb handled the public reads itself, with Q25 trimming in fastp and clone calling in MiXCR, and kept productive beta chains. Rows matching on CDR3 protein sequence are summarized as one entry with the most common DNA and genes. The sample table holds around 280,000 distinct CDR3 sequences, of which 9.6% were seen once. Around 2.5% of the sample is taken by the ten largest. The clonotype was recovered from a human donor in good health (CMV status not recorded). Some clones in this sample may be carry-over from other donors' samples. The sample consisted of PBMCs.

The nucleotide sequence reads as follows: TGCGCCAGCAGCCCGCCGGGACTAGGGGGGGAGACCCAGTACTTC. Translated, this is CASSPPGLGGETQYF. Here the chain combines TRBV4-1 and TRBJ2-5; TRBD2 aligns with 8 central bases. Including the terminal cysteine and phenylalanine, the CDR3 comprises 15 residues. The CDR3 DNA has 45 bases and is translated from base 1. Trimming leaves V shorter by 4 bases and J shorter by 5 bases, with the junction holding 9 bases beyond the gene matches. The germline V gene yields MGHRA for CDR1 and YSYEKL for CDR2.